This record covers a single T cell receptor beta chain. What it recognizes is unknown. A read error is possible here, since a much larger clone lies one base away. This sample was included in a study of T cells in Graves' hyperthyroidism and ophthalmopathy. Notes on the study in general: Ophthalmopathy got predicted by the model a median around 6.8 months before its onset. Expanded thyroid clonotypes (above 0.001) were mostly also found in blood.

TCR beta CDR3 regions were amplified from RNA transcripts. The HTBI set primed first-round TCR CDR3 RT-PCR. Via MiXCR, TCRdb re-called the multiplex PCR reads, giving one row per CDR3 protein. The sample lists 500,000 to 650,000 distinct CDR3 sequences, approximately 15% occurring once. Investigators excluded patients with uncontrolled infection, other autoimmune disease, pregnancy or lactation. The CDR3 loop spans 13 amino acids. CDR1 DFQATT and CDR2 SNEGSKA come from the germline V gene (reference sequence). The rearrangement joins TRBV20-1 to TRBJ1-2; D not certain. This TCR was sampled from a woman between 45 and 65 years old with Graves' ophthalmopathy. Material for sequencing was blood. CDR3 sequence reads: CSALTPANCGYTF. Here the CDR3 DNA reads TGCAGTGCGCTTACACCGGCTAACTGTGGCTACACCTTC.